This T cell receptor beta chain was captured by sequencing in a study of beta chain features in type 1 diabetes. General study findings and limits: Shortening of TCRB CDR3s, moderate but significant, appeared in all four CD4+ subsets of Type 1 diabetes patients. VDJ junctions in type 1 diabetes patients carried more deletions and fewer insertions. cDNA-based reads could over-represent cells with high TCR expression.

Isolated RNA was reverse transcribed in full, so expressed TCRB transcripts were sequenced. There were millions of reads on average in the naive, central memory and regulatory T cell samples. Sequenced by immunoSEQ multiplex PCR; TCRdb stores in-frame clones only, minus some. The sample gives fewer than 400,000 clones, around 8.5% of which show up once; roughly 0.99% is in the top ten. CDR1 and CDR2 (germline): MNHEY, SVGAGI. V shed 5 bases and J shed 10 bases, with 15 bases lying between them. This CDR3 has 14 residues. Comments on this clone: The antigen remains undetermined.

The sequence was obtained from a man younger than 40 with type 1 diabetes. Sequenced material: central memory CD4+ T cells from blood. This chain uses TRBV6-5 with TRBJ1-6; no clear D gene. The chain's CDR3 is CASSAMGAPSPLHF. The CDR3 nucleotides read TGTGCCAGCAGTGCCATGGGAGCCCCATCACCCCTCCACTTT.